The 24 T cell receptor beta chains listed next were all sequenced from one sample in a study of blood T cell repertoires in COVID-19. Assay used: immunoSEQ multiplex PCR; TCRdb lists only in-frame clones, some missing. Of roughly 250,000 clones detected, around 81% appear once; the ten largest clones hold around 6.8%. The sequenced sample consisted of peripheral blood. The source is a woman between 55 and 75 years old with active or convalescent COVID-19.

The chain uses TRBV5-1 and TRBJ1-1; D not certain. The germline V gene has CDR1 SGHRS and CDR2 YFSETQ. The CDR3 is made up of 13 amino acids. Trimming pared 5 bases from V and 5 bases from J, leaving 13 bases between. CDR3 in DNA: TGCGCCAGCAGTGAGGGCGCGAGAACTGAAGCTTTCTTT. Its translation: CASSEGARTEAFF.

This clone was counted between two and nine times. The chain couples TRBV18 to TRBJ1-1; D is undetermined. The CDR3 contains 15 residues. V lost 3 bases and J lost 0, with 11 bases in between. CDR1 and CDR2 from the germline V gene are KGHSH and LQKENI. The CDR3 spells CASSPIGRMNTEAFF. DNA of the CDR3: TGTGCCAGCTCACCTATAGGGAGAATGAACACTGAAGCTTTCTTT.

V and J are TRBV2 and TRBJ2-7; 7 nucleotides align to TRBD2. This CDR3 has 16 residues. CDR1 and CDR2 from the germline V gene are SNHLY and FYNNEI. V shed 8 bases, J shed 1 base, and the junction held 14 bases outside the gene matches. CDR3 residues: CASSGGGGSRSYEQYF. The CDR3 coding sequence is TGTGCCAGCTCGGGGGGTGGCGGGAGTAGATCCTACGAGCAGTACTTC.

V gene TRBV10-3 combines with J gene TRBJ1-1; TRBD1 aligns across 7 bases. Trimming cost V 11 bases and J 0 bases; bases outside gene matches: 3. The CDR3 runs to 12 residues. The V gene's germline CDR1 is ENHRY and CDR2 SYGVKD. The CDR3: CAARGMNTEAFF. The CDR3 DNA sequence: TGTGCCGCCAGGGGGATGAACACTGAAGCTTTCTTT.

In its sample, this clone was seen a few times. The gene calls are TRBV29-1 and TRBJ2-1; 8 bases line up with TRBD2. With V trimmed by 5 bases and J by 6 bases, 9 bases remained unmatched. The CDR3 is 14 amino acids. Germline lookup yields CDR1 SQVTM and CDR2 ANQGSEA. For the CDR3, the DNA is TGCAGCGTTCTAAAGCGGGGGCGGTTCAATGAGCAGTTCTTC. This gives the protein CSVLKRGRFNEQFF.

This clone was recorded once. The V and J genes are TRBV6-5 and TRBJ1-1; D gene unclear. Per the germline V gene, CDR1 is MNHEY and CDR2 is SVGAGI. Trimming removed 0 bases at V and 1 base at J, with 9 bases between. CDR3 length equals 15 residues. CDR3 sequence: CASSYSVRANTEAFF. Written as DNA, the CDR3 is TGTGCCAGCAGTTACTCGGTGAGGGCGAACACTGAAGCTTTCTTT.

V gene TRBV28 combines with J gene TRBJ1-3; 9 nucleotides match TRBD1. This CDR3 region has 13 residues. Losses at the gene ends were 9 bases for V and 2 bases for J; bases not matched to a gene: 2. The germline CDR1 and CDR2 sequences are MDHEN and SYDVKM. The CDR3 nucleotides read TGTGCCAGTACAGGGGGCACTGGAAACACCATATATTTT. Its translation: CASTGGTGNTIYF.

The chain couples TRBV7-9 to TRBJ1-4; possible D gene TRBD1, 5 bases. The germline CDR1 and CDR2 sequences are SEHNR and FQNEAQ (reference sequence). The length of the CDR3 is 16 residues. V gave up 5 bases and J gave up 7 bases, with 20 bases separating them. The CDR3 DNA sequence: TGTGCCAGCAGCGCGGGACGCACGAATCGGGGTGAAAAACTGTTTTTT. Translated: CASSAGRTNRGEKLFF.

This chain links TRBV10-3 with TRBJ1-1; TRBD1 agrees at 8 bases. Germline loops: CDR1 ENHRY, CDR2 SYGVKD. V trimming: 4 bases; J trimming: 1 base; junction bases outside the gene matches: 8. The CDR3 contains 16 residues. As DNA, the CDR3 is TGTGCCATCAGTGCCCCGAGGACAGGGACGAACACTGAAGCTTTCTTT. This codes for CAISAPRTGTNTEAFF.

The chain carries TRBV5-1 and TRBJ2-7; TRBD2 matches 7 bases. The V gene end was trimmed by 0 bases and the J gene end by 2 bases; junction bases not matched to a gene: 14. The CDR3 is 18 amino acids. Germline values: CDR1 SGHRS, CDR2 YFSETQ. CDR3 nucleotide sequence: TGCGCCAGCAGCTTGGGCCTCTCGACTAGCCTAAACCCCTACGAGCAGTACTTC. Protein: CASSLGLSTSLNPYEQYF.

J is TRBJ1-1 and V is TRBV30, with D unresolved. Looked up from germline, CDR1 is GTSNPN and CDR2 is SVGIG (reference sequence). This CDR3 has 14 amino acids. Trimming took off 0 bases at V and 1 base at J, with 9 bases between the two ends. As DNA, the CDR3 is TGTGCCTGGAGTGTGCTAGGGAGGAACACTGAAGCTTTCTTT. It specifies CAWSVLGRNTEAFF.

J is TRBJ2-5 and V is TRBV4-1; D is unclear. This CDR3 is 13 amino acids long. Trimming pared 0 bases from V and 4 bases from J, leaving 6 bases between. Germline CDR1 reads MGHRA; CDR2 reads YSYEKL. The DNA for the CDR3 is TGCGCCAGCAGCCAAGACTTAGTAGAGACCCAGTACTTC. It specifies CASSQDLVETQYF.

V is TRBV30 and J is TRBJ2-3, with D maybe TRBD2 (6 bases). Germline-derived CDR1 and CDR2 are GTSNPN and SVGIG (reference sequence). This CDR3 region has 14 residues. The ends were cut back, 8 bases at V and 1 base at J, with 16 bases in the middle. In nucleotides, the CDR3 is TGTGCCCATGCCCCGGGGGTTCGCACAGATACGCAGTATTTT. This codes for CAHAPGVRTDTQYF.

In DNA, the CDR3 is TGTGCCAGAATTTCCCCTAGCGGGTTTAATGAGCAGTTCTTC. It is translated as CARISPSGFNEQFF. The rearrangement joins TRBV6-5 to TRBJ2-1; 8 bases map to TRBD2. With V trimmed by 9 bases and J by 7 bases, 11 bases remained unmatched. Germline CDR1 is MNHEY and CDR2 is SVGAGI. This CDR3 spans 14 amino acids.

This sequence joins TRBV15 and TRBJ2-2, with TRBD2 matching 11 bases. The CDR3 loop spans 17 amino acids. The germline CDR1 and CDR2 sequences are LNHNV and YYDKDF (reference sequence). After removal of 0 bases from V and 4 bases from J, the junction contained 4 bases not matched to a gene. Written as DNA, the CDR3 is TGTGCCACCAGCAGAGATTTAGCGGGGGGGGGCACCGGGGAGCTGTTTTTT. As protein: CATSRDLAGGGTGELFF.

This rearrangement joins TRBV9 to TRBJ2-1; 8 bases fit TRBD1. This CDR3 is built from 14 residues. The V gene end was trimmed by 6 bases and the J gene end by 8 bases; junction bases not matched to a gene: 10. In germline, CDR1 is SGDLS, CDR2 YYNGEE. CDR3 nucleotide sequence: TGTGCCAGCACCACAGGGGGGCCGATCCATGAGCAGTTCTTC. This encodes CASTTGGPIHEQFF.

The chain employs TRBV19 and TRBJ1-4, with D perhaps matching TRBD1 (6 bases). Germline loops: CDR1 LNHDA, CDR2 SQIVND (reference sequence). This CDR3 region has 15 residues. V was clipped by 4 bases and J by 5 bases, with 14 bases between them. CDR3 sequence (DNA): TGTGCCAGTAGTAGTCCGGGACACCAAAATGAAAAACTGTTTTTT. It specifies CASSSPGHQNEKLFF.

This chain connects TRBV12-3 or TRBV12-4 to TRBJ2-7; D unclear. The CDR3 covers 12 residues. Trimming shortened V by 7 bases and J by 5 bases, and 12 bases separated the two germline ends. CDR3 sequence: CASTKLGDEQYF. DNA of the CDR3: TGTGCCAGCACCAAACTGGGCGACGAGCAGTACTTC.

This sequence joins TRBV28 and TRBJ1-2; 12 bases line up with TRBD1. The germline gives CDR1 MDHEN, CDR2 SYDVKM. The CDR3 contains 17 residues. V was clipped by 4 bases and J by 5 bases; unmatched bases: 11. In nucleotides, the CDR3 is TGTGCCAGCAGTTCCCTCGGGACAGGGGGCGTTGGGTATGGCTACACCTTC. Residues: CASSSLGTGGVGYGYTF.

The genes are TRBV9 and TRBJ2-5, with D possibly being TRBD2 (5 bases). The CDR3 is 14 residues long. The V and J ends lost 4 bases and 3 bases respectively, with 13 bases between them. The germline CDR1 and CDR2 sequences are SGDLS and YYNGEE. CDR3 DNA sequence: TGTGCCAGCAGCCCCGGAGGCTCAGAAGAGACCCAGTACTTC. Amino acids: CASSPGGSEETQYF. The full variable domain, completed using reference TRBV9 and TRBJ2-5, is DSGVTQTPKHLITATGQRVTLRCSPRSGDLSVYWYQQSLDQGLQFLIQYYNGEERAKGNILERFSAQQFPDLHSELNLSSLELGDSALYFCASSPGGSEETQYFGPGTRLLVL.

The J gene is TRBJ2-7, the V gene TRBV5-1; 9 bases map to TRBD2. In germline, CDR1 is SGHRS, CDR2 YFSETQ. Unmatched junction bases numbered 8, after V lost 0 bases and J lost 1 base. The CDR3 has 17 residues. The CDR3 protein is CASSLGAAGGPSYEQYF. DNA of the CDR3: TGCGCCAGCAGCTTGGGGGCGGCGGGGGGGCCATCCTACGAGCAGTACTTC.

The chain carries TRBV19 and TRBJ1-1, with 12 bases fitting TRBD1. Germline-derived CDR1 and CDR2 are LNHDA and SQIVND (reference sequence). V lost 5 bases and J lost 1; bases outside the gene matches: 8. The CDR3 extends over 17 amino acids. CDR3 sequence (DNA): TGTGCCAGTAGTTGGGACAGGGGGCGAAGTACGAACACTGAAGCTTTCTTT. Residues: CASSWDRGRSTNTEAFF.

The chain couples TRBV2 to TRBJ2-7; perhaps TRBD1 as D (6 bases). Per germline, CDR1 SNHLY and CDR2 FYNNEI. V dropped 6 bases and J dropped 2 bases, with 14 bases sitting between them. The CDR3 has 14 residues. Written as DNA, the CDR3 is TGTGCCAGCAGAGGCTTTGGACAGCCCTACGAGCAGTACTTC. It encodes CASRGFGQPYEQYF.

The V and J genes are TRBV24-1 and TRBJ1-4; 10 bases map to TRBD1. CDR3 length: 16 amino acids. Losses at the gene ends were 5 bases for V and 6 bases for J; bases not matched to a gene: 8. CDR1 is KGHDR, CDR2 SFDVKD, per germline. The CDR3 spells CATSGASGTGDEKLFF. In DNA, the CDR3 is TGTGCCACCAGTGGCGCGAGCGGGACAGGGGATGAAAAACTGTTTTTT.